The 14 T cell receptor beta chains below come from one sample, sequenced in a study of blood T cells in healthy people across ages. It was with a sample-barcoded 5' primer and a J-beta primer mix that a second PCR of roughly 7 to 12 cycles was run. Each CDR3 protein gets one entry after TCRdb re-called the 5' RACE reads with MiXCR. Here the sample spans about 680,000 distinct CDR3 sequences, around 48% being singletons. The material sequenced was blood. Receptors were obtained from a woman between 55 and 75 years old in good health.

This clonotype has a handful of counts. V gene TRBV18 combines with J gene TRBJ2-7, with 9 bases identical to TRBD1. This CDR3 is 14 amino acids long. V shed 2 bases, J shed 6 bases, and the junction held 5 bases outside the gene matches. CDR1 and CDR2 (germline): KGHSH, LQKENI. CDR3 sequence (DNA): TGTGCCAGCTCACCAGGGACAGGGAAGGCCGAGCAGTACTTC. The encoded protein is CASSPGTGKAEQYF. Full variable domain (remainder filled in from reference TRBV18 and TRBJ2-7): NAGVMQNPRHLVRRRGQEARLRCSPMKGHSHVYWYRQLPEEGLKFMVYLQKENIIDESGMPKERFSAEFPKEGPSILRIQQVVRGDSAAYFCASSPGTGKAEQYFGPGTRLTVT.

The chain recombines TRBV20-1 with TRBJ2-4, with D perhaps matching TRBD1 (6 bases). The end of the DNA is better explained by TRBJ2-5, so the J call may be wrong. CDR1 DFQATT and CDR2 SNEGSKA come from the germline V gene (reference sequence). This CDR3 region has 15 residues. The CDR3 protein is CSARDDRGSQETQYF. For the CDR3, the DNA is TGCAGTGCTAGAGACGATAGGGGGTCCCAAGAGACCCAGTACTTC.

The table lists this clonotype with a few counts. CDR3 coding DNA: TGCAGCGTGAGGCCGGGGGCGAGCTCCTACGAGCAGTACTTC. The encoded protein is CSVRPGASSYEQYF. The chain uses TRBV29-1 and TRBJ2-7; D may be TRBD1 or TRBD2 (6 bases each). The CDR3 contains 14 residues. V dropped 6 bases and J dropped 0 bases, with 15 bases sitting between them. Germline assignment: CDR1 SQVTM and CDR2 ANQGSEA.

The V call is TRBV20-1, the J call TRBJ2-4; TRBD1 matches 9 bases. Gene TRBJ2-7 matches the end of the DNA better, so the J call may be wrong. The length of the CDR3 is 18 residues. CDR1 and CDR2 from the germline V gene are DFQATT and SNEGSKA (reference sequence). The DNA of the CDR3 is TGCAGTGCTAGAGACTTCGGTCGGGGACAGGGTCGAGGATACGAGCAGTACTTC. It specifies CSARDFGRGQGRGYEQYF.

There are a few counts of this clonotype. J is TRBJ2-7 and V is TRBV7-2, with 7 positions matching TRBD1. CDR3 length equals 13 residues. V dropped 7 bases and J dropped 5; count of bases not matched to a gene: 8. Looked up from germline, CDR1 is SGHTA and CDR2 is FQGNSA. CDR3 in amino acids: CASKDRERHEQYF. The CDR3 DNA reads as TGTGCCAGCAAAGACAGGGAGCGCCACGAGCAGTACTTC.

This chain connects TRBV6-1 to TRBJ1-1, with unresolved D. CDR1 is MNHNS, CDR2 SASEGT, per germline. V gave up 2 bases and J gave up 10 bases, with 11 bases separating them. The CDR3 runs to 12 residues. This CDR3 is CASSETTLGAFF. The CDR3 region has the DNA TGTGCCAGCAGTGAAACAACTTTGGGAGCTTTCTTT.

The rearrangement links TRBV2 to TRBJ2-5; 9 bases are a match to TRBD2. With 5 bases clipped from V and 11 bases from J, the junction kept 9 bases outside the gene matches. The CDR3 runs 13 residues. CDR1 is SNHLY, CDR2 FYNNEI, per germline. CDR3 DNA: TGTGCCAGCAGTTTAGCGGGAGAGGGTGAGCAGTACTTC. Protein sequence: CASSLAGEGEQYF.

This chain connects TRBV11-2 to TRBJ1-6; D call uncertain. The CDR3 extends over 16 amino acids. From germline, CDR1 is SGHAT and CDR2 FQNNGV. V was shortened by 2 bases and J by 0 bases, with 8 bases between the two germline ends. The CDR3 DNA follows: TGTGCCAGCAGCTTAACCGGACGCTCCTATAATTCACCCCTCCACTTT. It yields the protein CASSLTGRSYNSPLHF.

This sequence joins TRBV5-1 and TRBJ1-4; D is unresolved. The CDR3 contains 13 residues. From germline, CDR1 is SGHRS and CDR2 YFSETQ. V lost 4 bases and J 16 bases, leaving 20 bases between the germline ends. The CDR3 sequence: CASSPRTDSVRFF. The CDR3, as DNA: TGCGCCAGCAGCCCTCGGACGGACTCGGTACGGTTTTTT.

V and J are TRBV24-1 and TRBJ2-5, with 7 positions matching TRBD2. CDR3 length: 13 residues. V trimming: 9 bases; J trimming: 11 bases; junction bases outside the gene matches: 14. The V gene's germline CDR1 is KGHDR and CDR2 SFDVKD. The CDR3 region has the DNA TGTGCCACCGCGGGAGAGGCCTACAATGAGCAGTACTTC. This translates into CATAGEAYNEQYF.

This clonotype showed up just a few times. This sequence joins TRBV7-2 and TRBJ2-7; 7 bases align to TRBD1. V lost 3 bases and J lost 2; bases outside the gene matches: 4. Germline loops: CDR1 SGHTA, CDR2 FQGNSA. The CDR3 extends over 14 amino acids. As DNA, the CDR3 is TGTGCCAGCAGCTTTAACAGGGGTCCCTACGAGCAGTACTTC. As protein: CASSFNRGPYEQYF.

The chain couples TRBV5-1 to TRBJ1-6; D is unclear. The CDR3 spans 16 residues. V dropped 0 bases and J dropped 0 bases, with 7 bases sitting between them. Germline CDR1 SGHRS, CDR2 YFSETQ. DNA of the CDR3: TGCGCCAGCAGCTTGGGAGTGAGCTCCTATAATTCACCCCTCCACTTT. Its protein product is CASSLGVSSYNSPLHF. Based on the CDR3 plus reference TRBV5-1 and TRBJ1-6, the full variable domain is KAGVTQTPRYLIKTRGQQVTLSCSPISGHRSVSWYQQTPGQGLQFLFEYFSETQRNKGNFPGRFSGRQFSNSRSEMNVSTLELGDSALYLCASSLGVSSYNSPLHFGNGTRLTVT.

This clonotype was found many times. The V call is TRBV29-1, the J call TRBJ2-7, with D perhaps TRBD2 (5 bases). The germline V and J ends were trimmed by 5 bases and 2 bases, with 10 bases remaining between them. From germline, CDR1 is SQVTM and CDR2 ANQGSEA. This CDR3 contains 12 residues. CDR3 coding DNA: TGCAGCGTTCGGGGTCCCACCTACGAGCAGTACTTC. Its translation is CSVRGPTYEQYF.

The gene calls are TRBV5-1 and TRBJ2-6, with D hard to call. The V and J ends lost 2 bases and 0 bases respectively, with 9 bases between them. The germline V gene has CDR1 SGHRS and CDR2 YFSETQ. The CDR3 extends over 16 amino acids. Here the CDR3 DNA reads TGCGCCAGCAGCTTATTGGCCAACTCTGGGGCCAACGTCCTGACTTTC. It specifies CASSLLANSGANVLTF.